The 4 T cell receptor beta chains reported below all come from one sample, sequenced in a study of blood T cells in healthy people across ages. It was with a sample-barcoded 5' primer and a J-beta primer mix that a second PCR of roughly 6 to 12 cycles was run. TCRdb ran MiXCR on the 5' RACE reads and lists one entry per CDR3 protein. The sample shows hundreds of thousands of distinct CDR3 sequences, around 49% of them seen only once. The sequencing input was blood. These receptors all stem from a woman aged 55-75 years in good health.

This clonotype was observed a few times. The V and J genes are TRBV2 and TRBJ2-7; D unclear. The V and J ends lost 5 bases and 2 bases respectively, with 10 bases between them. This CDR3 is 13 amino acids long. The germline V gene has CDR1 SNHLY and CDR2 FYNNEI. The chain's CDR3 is CASSLDLPYEQYF. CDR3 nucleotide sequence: TGTGCCAGCAGTCTGGACCTCCCCTACGAGCAGTACTTC.

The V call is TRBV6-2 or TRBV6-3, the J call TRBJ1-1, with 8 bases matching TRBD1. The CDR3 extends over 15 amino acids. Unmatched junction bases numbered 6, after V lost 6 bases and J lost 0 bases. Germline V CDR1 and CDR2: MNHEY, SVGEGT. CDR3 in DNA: TGTGCCAGCAGATCTAACAGGGGGGTGAACACTGAAGCTTTCTTT. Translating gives CASRSNRGVNTEAFF.

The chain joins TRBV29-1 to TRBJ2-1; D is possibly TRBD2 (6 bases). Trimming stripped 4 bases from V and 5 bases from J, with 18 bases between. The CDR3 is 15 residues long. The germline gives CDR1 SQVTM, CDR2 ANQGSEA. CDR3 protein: CSVAGRLAQNNEQFF. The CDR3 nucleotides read TGCAGCGTTGCAGGACGGCTAGCGCAGAACAATGAGCAGTTCTTC.

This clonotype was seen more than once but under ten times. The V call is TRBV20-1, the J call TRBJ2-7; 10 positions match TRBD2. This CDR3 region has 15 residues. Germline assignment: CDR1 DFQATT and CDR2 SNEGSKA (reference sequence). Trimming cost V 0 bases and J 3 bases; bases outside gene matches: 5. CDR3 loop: CSAREGASGSYEQYF. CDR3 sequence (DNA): TGCAGTGCTAGAGAGGGGGCTAGCGGGAGCTACGAGCAGTACTTC.